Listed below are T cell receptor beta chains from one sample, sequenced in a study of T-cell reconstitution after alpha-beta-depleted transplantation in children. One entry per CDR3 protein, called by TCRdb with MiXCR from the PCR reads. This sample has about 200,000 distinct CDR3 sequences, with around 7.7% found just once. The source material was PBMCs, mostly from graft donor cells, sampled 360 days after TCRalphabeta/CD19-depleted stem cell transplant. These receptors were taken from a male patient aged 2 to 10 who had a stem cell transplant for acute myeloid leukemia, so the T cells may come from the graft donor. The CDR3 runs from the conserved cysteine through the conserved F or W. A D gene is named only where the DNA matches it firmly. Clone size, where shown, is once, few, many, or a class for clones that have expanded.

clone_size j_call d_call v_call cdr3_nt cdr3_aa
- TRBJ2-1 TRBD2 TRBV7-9 TGTGCCAGCAGCTCCATACTAGCGGGAGGGTACAATGAGCAGTTCTTC CASSSILAGGYNEQFF
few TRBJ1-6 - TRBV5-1 TGCGCCAGCAGCTTGGAGGGGCAGGGTACCTCACCCCTCCACTTT CASSLEGQGTSPLHF
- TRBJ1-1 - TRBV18 TGTGCCAGCTCACCACATGAGGGAACTGAAGCTTTCTTT CASSPHEGTEAFF
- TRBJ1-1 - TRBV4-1 TGCGCCAGCAGCCCCCCGATGGGCAACACTGAAGCTTTCTTT CASSPPMGNTEAFF
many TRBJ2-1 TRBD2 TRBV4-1 TGCGCCAGCAGCCAAGACCCCGAACTAGCGAAGGGGGAGCAGTTCTTC CASSQDPELAKGEQFF
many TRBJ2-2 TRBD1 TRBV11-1 TGTGCCAGCAGCCCCCCTTCCCGGGACAGGAGAGACGCGAACACCGGGGAGCTGTTTTTT CASSPPSRDRRDANTGELFF
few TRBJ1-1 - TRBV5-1 TGCGCCAGCAGCTTGGGACAAAACCTTCTACCCCAGGGAGCTTTCTTT CASSLGQNLLPQGAFF
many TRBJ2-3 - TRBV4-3 TGCGCCAGCAGCCAAGGTAGCGGCAGAGATACGCAGTATTTT CASSQGSGRDTQYF
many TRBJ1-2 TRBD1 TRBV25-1 TGTGCCAGCAGTGGGACAGGGAATGGCTACACCTTC CASSGTGNGYTF
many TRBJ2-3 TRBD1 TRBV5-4 TGTGCCAGCAGCTTTCAGGGGGCGAATACGCAGTATTTT CASSFQGANTQYF
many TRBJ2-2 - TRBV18 TGTGCCAGCTCACCACCGGAAGGGAGGAGCACCGGGGAGCTGTTTTTT CASSPPEGRSTGELFF
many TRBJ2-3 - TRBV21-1 TGTGCCAGCAGCGATACAGGGGGCGAAGATACGCAGTATTTT CASSDTGGEDTQYF
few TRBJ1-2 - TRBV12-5 TGTGCTAGTGGTTTGAACGGCAACTATGGCTACACCTTC CASGLNGNYGYTF
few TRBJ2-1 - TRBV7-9 TGTGCCGGCCACTCTAAGGATGAGCAGTTCTTC CAGHSKDEQFF
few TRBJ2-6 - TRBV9 TGTGCCAGCAGTGCAGGCCTATCTGGGGCCAACGTCCTGACTTTC CASSAGLSGANVLTF
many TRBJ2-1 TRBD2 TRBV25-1 TGTGCCAGCAGTGAACTTAGCGGGAGGGCTGGTGAGCAGTTCTTC CASSELSGRAGEQFF
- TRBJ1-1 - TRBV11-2 TGTGCCACCACCACCGAATGGAACACTGAAGCTTTCTTT CATTTEWNTEAFF
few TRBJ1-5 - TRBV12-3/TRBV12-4 TGTGCCAGCAGACCAAGCCTGGGTCAGCCCCAGCATTTT CASRPSLGQPQHF
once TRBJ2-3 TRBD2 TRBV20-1 TGCTTCTCCCAAGCGGGAGTGGGGGCAGATACGCAGTATTTT CFSQAGVGADTQYF
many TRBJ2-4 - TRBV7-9 TGTGCCAGCAGCTCTAGCCGGGGGGCCAAAAACATTCAGTACTTC CASSSSRGAKNIQYF
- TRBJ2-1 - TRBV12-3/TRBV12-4 TGTGCCAGCAGTTTTCGGGGCCTAGAATTCGGAGAGCAGTTCTTC CASSFRGLEFGEQFF
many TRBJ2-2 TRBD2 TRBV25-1 TGTGCCAGCAGACTAGCGGGACCCACCGGGGAGCTGTTTTTT CASRLAGPTGELFF
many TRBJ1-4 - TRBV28 TGTGCCAGCAGTTCGCCTAATGAAAAACTGTTTTTT CASSSPNEKLFF
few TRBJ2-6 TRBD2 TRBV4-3 TGCGCCAGCAGCCCCACTAGCGGGAGACCCTCTGGGGCCAACGTCCTGACTTTC CASSPTSGRPSGANVLTF
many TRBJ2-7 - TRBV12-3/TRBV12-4 TGTGCCAGCAGTCGTGGCTATGTCTACGAGCAGTACTTC CASSRGYVYEQYF
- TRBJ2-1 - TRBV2 TGTGCCAGCAGTGAGCTGGAATACAATGAGCAGTTCTTC CASSELEYNEQFF
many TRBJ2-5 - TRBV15 TGTGCCACCAGTATATTCGACTCCCAAGAGACCCAGTACTTC CATSIFDSQETQYF
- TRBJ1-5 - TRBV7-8 TGTGCCAGCAGCTTAGCCAGGGCAGATAGCAATCAGCCCCAGCATTTT CASSLARADSNQPQHF
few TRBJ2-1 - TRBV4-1 TGCGCCAGCAGCTCCCGTAGCGACTCCTACAATGAGCAGTTCTTC CASSSRSDSYNEQFF
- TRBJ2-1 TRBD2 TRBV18 TGTGCCAGCTCACCCTCCTTGGGCGGGGGGGCCGGCAATGAGCAGTTCTTC CASSPSLGGGAGNEQFF
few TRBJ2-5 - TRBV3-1 TGTGCCAGCAGCCAAGGAGAGGGGACCCAGTACTTC CASSQGEGTQYF